Shown below are 17 T cell receptor beta chains from a single sample sequenced in a study of a mutant IDH1 vaccine in newly diagnosed glioma (dated by TCRdb to the early 2020s). The time point label, as the study defines it: week 47, end of study. A 20-mer mutant IDH1 peptide at 300 micrograms in Montanide made up each vaccine dose, which was injected subcutaneously together with topical imiquimod. The library was generated by the immunoSEQ multiplex PCR assay. In TCRdb, the immuneACCESS table is reduced to in-frame sequences with V and J assigned. These tables do not hold every clone; where another copy was compared, an unresolved V gene accounts for under half, and the others remain unexplained. Across this sample there are 60,000 to 70,000 clones, with around 86% seen only once. The ten largest make up 3.5% to 4.5% of the sample. These receptors are not linked to any known antigen. Sequenced material: PBMCs, taken from a glioma patient whose treatment included an IDH1 peptide vaccine. All receptors come from a man aged 25 to 40 with glioma.

This chain links TRBV5-1 with TRBJ1-6; D is ambiguous. This CDR3 is built from 13 residues. V was pared by 4 bases and J by 6 bases, with 8 bases between. CDR1 SGHRS and CDR2 YFSETQ come from the germline V gene. DNA for the CDR3: TGCGCCAGCAGCGGGCAGCTTAATTCACCCCTCCACTTT. This translates into CASSGQLNSPLHF.

V gene TRBV27 combines with J gene TRBJ1-2; no definite D call. The length of the CDR3 is 15 residues. V shed 2 bases and J shed 5 bases, with 15 bases lying between them. CDR1 MNHEY and CDR2 SMNVEV come from the germline V gene (reference sequence). The CDR3 sequence is CASSLSTAGLYGYTF. The CDR3 bases are TGTGCCAGCAGTTTAAGTACCGCGGGCCTATATGGCTACACCTTC.

The J gene is TRBJ2-1, the V gene TRBV5-6; D is perhaps TRBD1 or TRBD2 (5 bases each). CDR1 and CDR2 (germline): SGHDT, YYEEEE. V lost 7 bases and J 8 bases, leaving 10 bases between the germline ends. This CDR3 spans 11 amino acids. The CDR3 is CASRRGDEQFF. The CDR3 DNA is TGTGCCAGCCGACGGGGCGATGAGCAGTTCTTC.

The chain uses TRBV6-1 and TRBJ1-1; 7 positions match TRBD1. Germline lookup yields CDR1 MNHNS and CDR2 SASEGT. V was clipped by 10 bases and J by 0 bases; unmatched bases: 11. The CDR3 totals 15 residues. CDR3 DNA sequence: TGTGCCACCACGGGGGCCGGACAGGTGAACACTGAAGCTTTCTTT. It encodes CATTGAGQVNTEAFF.

The chain recombines TRBV28 with TRBJ1-2, with 7 bases fitting TRBD1. Per germline, CDR1 MDHEN and CDR2 SYDVKM. CDR3 length: 16 residues. Trimming at V came to 3 bases and at J to 0 bases, leaving 7 bases not matched to a gene. CDR3 coding DNA: TGTGCCAGCAGTTTGTCCGGACAGGCCTCTAACTATGGCTACACCTTC. Translated, it gives CASSLSGQASNYGYTF.

The chain has TRBV4-1 and TRBJ2-7; 7 bases map to TRBD2. The CDR3 has 15 residues. J gave up 7 bases and V 5 bases, and 14 bases lay outside the gene matches. Germline loops: CDR1 MGHRA, CDR2 YSYEKL. The CDR3 region is CASSAHGTKEEEQYF. The CDR3 DNA follows: TGCGCCAGCAGCGCACACGGGACTAAAGAGGAGGAGCAGTACTTC.

The chain recombines TRBV10-2 with TRBJ1-6; perhaps TRBD1 as D (6 bases). The CDR3 sequence is 13 residues long. Germline loops: CDR1 WSHSY, CDR2 SAAADI. Trimming removed 7 bases at V and 10 bases at J, with 14 bases between. The CDR3 reads CASIPGHRSPLHF. DNA of the CDR3: TGCGCCAGCATTCCGGGACACAGGTCACCCCTCCACTTT.

The gene calls are TRBV19 and TRBJ2-3, with D uncertain. V lost 3 bases, J lost 4 bases, and 11 bases lay in between. Germline V gene lookup returns CDR1 LNHDA and CDR2 SQIVND (reference sequence). This CDR3 spans 14 amino acids. The CDR3 DNA sequence: TGTGCCAGTAGTATGTGGCAGGCGGCAGATACGCAGTATTTT. This sequence encodes CASSMWQAADTQYF.

This clone appeared once. The genes are TRBV5-1 and TRBJ2-5; either TRBD1 or TRBD2 may fit D (5 bases each). In germline, CDR1 is SGHRS, CDR2 YFSETQ. The length of the CDR3 is 15 residues. V was cut by 0 bases and J by 5 bases, with 14 bases left in between. The CDR3 region has the DNA TGCGCCAGCAGCTTGGAAACAGGACTGTGGGAGACCCAGTACTTC. Translated: CASSLETGLWETQYF.

The chain combines TRBV10-3 with TRBJ2-2; the match to TRBD1 covers 10 bases. J lost 7 bases, V lost 2 bases, and 4 bases had no gene match. CDR3 length: 15 amino acids. The V gene's germline CDR1 is ENHRY and CDR2 SYGVKD. CDR3 coding DNA: TGTGCCATCAGTGAGGAGGGACAGGGGAACGGGGAGCTGTTTTTT. Its translation is CAISEEGQGNGELFF.

This chain links TRBV6-5 with TRBJ1-1; D unclear. Trimming took 3 bases from V and 1 from J, leaving 12 bases between them. Looked up from germline, CDR1 is MNHEY and CDR2 is SVGAGI. This CDR3 contains 15 residues. The CDR3 DNA reads TGTGCCAGCAGTTATGAGACCCTTCCGAACACTGAAGCTTTCTTT. It codes for CASSYETLPNTEAFF.

CDR3 in amino acids: CASSLTGHTVYEQYF. The CDR3 coding sequence is TGCGCCAGCAGCTTGACGGGACATACGGTCTACGAGCAGTACTTC. V usage is TRBV5-1 and J usage is TRBJ2-7; a possible D gene is TRBD1 (6 bases). This CDR3 has 15 amino acids. V was clipped by 1 base and J by 3 bases, with 14 bases between them. Germline values: CDR1 SGHRS, CDR2 YFSETQ.

This chain uses TRBV19 with TRBJ2-4; 7 positions match TRBD2. CDR1 LNHDA and CDR2 SQIVND come from the germline V gene (reference sequence). The CDR3 runs to 15 residues. V trimming: 8 bases; J trimming: 8 bases; junction bases outside the gene matches: 15. CDR3 in DNA: TGTGCCAGTCGTTCGCCAAGGGAGGGGATAGACATTCAGTACTTC. Protein: CASRSPREGIDIQYF.

This clone was counted a few times. The V gene is TRBV18, the J gene TRBJ1-1; 7 bases match TRBD1. The V and J ends lost 3 bases and 1 base, in that order; junction bases with no gene match: 8. CDR1 and CDR2 from the germline V gene are KGHSH and LQKENI. The CDR3 totals 16 residues. CDR3 in DNA: TGTGCCAGCTCACCCTTGGGACAGCTAGGGAACACTGAAGCTTTCTTT. Protein sequence: CASSPLGQLGNTEAFF. The full variable domain, in which reference TRBV18 and TRBJ1-1 provide the parts outside the CDR3, is NAGVMQNPRHLVRRRGQEARLRCSPMKGHSHVYWYRQLPEEGLKFMVYLQKENIIDESGMPKERFSAEFPKEGPSILRIQQVVRGDSAAYFCASSPLGQLGNTEAFFGQGTRLTVV.

This chain links TRBV2 with TRBJ2-3, with 11 bases lining up with TRBD1. Unmatched junction bases numbered 6, after V lost 8 bases and J lost 2 bases. The germline V gene encodes CDR1 SNHLY and CDR2 FYNNEI. This CDR3 region has 15 residues. CDR3 DNA sequence: TGTGCCAGCCGGGACAGGGGGGGTTTCACAGATACGCAGTATTTT. Translation gives CASRDRGGFTDTQYF.

This clone was detected once. The rearrangement links TRBV5-5 to TRBJ2-7; D perhaps matches TRBD1 (6 bases). V lost 0 bases and J lost 4, with 8 bases in between. Germline V CDR1 and CDR2: SGHKS, YYEKEE (reference sequence). The CDR3 length is 13 residues. This CDR3 is CASSLERGYEQYF. CDR3 nucleotide sequence: TGTGCCAGCAGCTTGGAGAGGGGGTACGAGCAGTACTTC.

The CDR3 bases are TGTGCCTGGAGTGTACTAACTCCCGGGGAGCTGTTTTTT. It specifies CAWSVLTPGELFF. The gene calls are TRBV30 and TRBJ2-2; D uncertain. Germline V gene lookup returns CDR1 GTSNPN and CDR2 SVGIG (reference sequence). Deletions cut 0 bases from V and 6 bases from J, with 8 bases between. This CDR3 spans 13 amino acids.